This T cell receptor beta chain is drawn from a study of CD8 T cells in Susac syndrome. Study-level results: The study recognized that its TCR sequencing and HLA analysis covered a relatively small number of individuals.

Regarding this clonotype: Its specificity is unknown.

CDR3 length equals 16 residues. Per the germline V gene, CDR1 is MGHRA and CDR2 is YSYEKL. V lost 2 bases, J lost 1 base, and 13 bases lay in between. Reverse transcription of about 0.5 to 1 ug RNA used random hexamers. A single record per CDR3 protein comes from TCRdb applying MiXCR to the immunoSEQ multiplex PCR reads. The sample has over 100,000 distinct CDR3 sequences; about 95% are singletons. Healthy donors acted as controls, with matching for age and sex. This chain connects TRBV4-1 to TRBJ2-3, with D possibly matching TRBD2 (6 bases). Sequenced input: CD4+ T cells from PBMCs. This sequence was found in a human donor in good health. The CDR3 here is CASSQTTRRGTDTQYF. CDR3 DNA sequence: TGCGCCAGCAGCCAAACGACTAGACGAGGCACAGATACGCAGTATTTT.